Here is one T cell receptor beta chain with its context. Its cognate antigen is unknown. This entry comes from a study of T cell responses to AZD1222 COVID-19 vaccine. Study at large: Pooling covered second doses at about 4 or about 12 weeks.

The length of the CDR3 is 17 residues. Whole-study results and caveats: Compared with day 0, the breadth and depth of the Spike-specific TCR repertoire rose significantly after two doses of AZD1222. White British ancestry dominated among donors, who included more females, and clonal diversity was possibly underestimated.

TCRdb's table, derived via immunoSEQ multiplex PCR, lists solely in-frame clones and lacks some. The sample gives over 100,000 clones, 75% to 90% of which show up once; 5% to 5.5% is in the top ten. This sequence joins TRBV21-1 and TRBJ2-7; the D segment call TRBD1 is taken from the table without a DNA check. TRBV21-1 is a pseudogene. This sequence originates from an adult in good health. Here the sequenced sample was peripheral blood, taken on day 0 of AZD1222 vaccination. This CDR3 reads CASSPPTPQALPYEQYF. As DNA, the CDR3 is TGTGCCAGCAGCCCCCCCACCCCGCAGGCCCTACCCTACGAGCAGTACTTC.